These 5 T cell receptor beta chains came from one sample sequenced in a study of cytomegalovirus exposure and HLA in healthy donors. With 60 Vbeta and 13 Jbeta primers, the PCR was carried out. Profiling relied on immunoSEQ multiplex PCR, and the TCRdb table lists in-frame clones only, not all of them. The sample yields about 200,000 clones, of which the top ten take up less than 6.5%. Specimen: PBMCs. The source of these receptors is a man aged 30 to 39 in good health and CMV-seronegative.

The rearrangement links TRBV27 to TRBJ2-2; 11 nucleotides align to TRBD2. Trimming at V came to 4 bases and at J to 2 bases, leaving 9 bases not matched to a gene. Germline values: CDR1 MNHEY, CDR2 SMNVEV (reference sequence). The CDR3 runs to 18 residues. CDR3 nucleotide sequence: TGTGCCAGCAGTTCTCCGAGGACTAGCGGGCTTAACACCGGGGAGCTGTTTTTT. Amino acids: CASSSPRTSGLNTGELFF.

This chain connects TRBV5-1 to TRBJ2-3; TRBD1 is a possible D gene (6 bases). Germline assignment: CDR1 SGHRS and CDR2 YFSETQ. This CDR3 spans 16 amino acids. Trimming stripped 4 bases from V and 4 bases from J, with 19 bases between. CDR3 residues: CASSPYRETGADTQYF. In nucleotides, the CDR3 is TGCGCCAGCAGCCCCTACAGGGAGACTGGAGCAGATACGCAGTATTTT.

The V gene is TRBV5-4, the J gene TRBJ2-1; 7 bases align to TRBD1. The CDR3 spans 16 residues. Germline CDR1 SGHNT, CDR2 YYREEE (reference sequence). The V and J ends lost 1 base and 0 bases, in that order; junction bases with no gene match: 4. CDR3 sequence (DNA): TGTGCCAGCAGCTTGATGGGACAGCGCTCCTACAATGAGCAGTTCTTC. Its translation is CASSLMGQRSYNEQFF.

The rearrangement uses TRBV5-1 and TRBJ1-1, with unresolved D. The ends were cut back, 1 base at V and 1 base at J, with 11 bases in the middle. CDR3 length: 15 amino acids. Germline CDR1 is SGHRS and CDR2 is YFSETQ. The CDR3 here is CASSLTGLTNTEAFF. The CDR3 region has the DNA TGCGCCAGCAGCTTGACTGGACTTACGAACACTGAAGCTTTCTTT.

The chain combines TRBV29-1 with TRBJ1-2, with D unclear. The CDR3 covers 14 residues. Trimming cost V 4 bases and J 4 bases, with 16 bases left between them. The germline V gene encodes CDR1 SQVTM and CDR2 ANQGSEA. CDR3 in amino acids: CSVVLSLGSYGYTF. The CDR3 nucleotides read TGCAGCGTTGTACTGTCTTTGGGCAGCTATGGCTACACCTTC.